A selection of T cell receptor beta chains follows, all from one sample in a study of blood T cell repertoires in COVID-19. Sequenced by immunoSEQ multiplex PCR; TCRdb stores in-frame clones only, minus some. The table has 140,000 or so clones, roughly 90% seen once; the top ten hold 0.75% to 0.95%. Source material: peripheral blood. These receptors all come from a woman aged 50 to 65 with acute or convalescent COVID-19. Each CDR3 is given with its conserved first and last residue. Each record gives: V gene, D gene, J gene, clone size, CDR3 DNA, CDR3 protein. A D gene is named only where the DNA matches it firmly. Rows may omit the clone size; those that give it use once, few, many or a size class.

V gene: TRBV5-1
D gene: TRBD2
J gene: TRBJ2-1
clone size: -
CDR3 DNA: TGCGCCAGCAGCGCACTAGCGGGAGAGGTCAATGAGCAGTTCTTC
CDR3 protein: CASSALAGEVNEQFF

V gene: TRBV19
D gene: TRBD2
J gene: TRBJ2-1
clone size: -
CDR3 DNA: TGTGCCAGTAGTAGTTTACTAGCGGGGGAGAATGAGCAGTTCTTC
CDR3 protein: CASSSLLAGENEQFF

V gene: TRBV9
D gene: -
J gene: TRBJ2-1
clone size: -
CDR3 DNA: TGTGCCAGCAGCCCGACTACGGGCTCCTACAATGAGCAGTTCTTC
CDR3 protein: CASSPTTGSYNEQFF

V gene: TRBV19
D gene: -
J gene: TRBJ1-5
clone size: -
CDR3 DNA: TGTGCCAGTAGTGCAGTGCTCAATCAGCCCCAGCATTTT
CDR3 protein: CASSAVLNQPQHF

V gene: TRBV29-1
D gene: TRBD1
J gene: TRBJ1-2
clone size: -
CDR3 DNA: TGCAGCGTTCCGGGACAGGGATTTAGCTATGGCTACACCTTC
CDR3 protein: CSVPGQGFSYGYTF

V gene: TRBV7-2
D gene: TRBD2
J gene: TRBJ2-5
clone size: -
CDR3 DNA: TGTGCCAGCAGCTGGGGACTAGCGGGAAGCGGGCAAGAGACCCAGTACTTC
CDR3 protein: CASSWGLAGSGQETQYF

V gene: TRBV24-1
D gene: -
J gene: TRBJ1-5
clone size: once
CDR3 DNA: TGTGCCACCAGTGATATCCGGGACAACAATCAGCCCCAGCATTTT
CDR3 protein: CATSDIRDNNQPQHF

V gene: TRBV7-3
D gene: TRBD1
J gene: TRBJ2-1
clone size: -
CDR3 DNA: TGTGCCAGCAGCTTATACGGACAGGGGCCATACAATGAGCAGTTCTTC
CDR3 protein: CASSLYGQGPYNEQFF

V gene: TRBV19
D gene: -
J gene: TRBJ2-2
clone size: -
CDR3 DNA: TGTGCCAGTAGTATATTAGGCCGGGGTGGGGAGCTGTTTTTT
CDR3 protein: CASSILGRGGELFF

V gene: TRBV10-2
D gene: TRBD2
J gene: TRBJ2-7
clone size: -
CDR3 DNA: TGCGCCAGCAGTGGGGAGCGGGGGGGATGGCAGTACTTC
CDR3 protein: CASSGERGGWQYF

V gene: TRBV19
D gene: TRBD1
J gene: TRBJ1-2
clone size: once
CDR3 DNA: TGTGCCAGTAGTAGAGAAAACAGGGGGCCCTATGGCTACACCTTC
CDR3 protein: CASSRENRGPYGYTF

V gene: TRBV29-1
D gene: TRBD2
J gene: TRBJ2-7
clone size: -
CDR3 DNA: TGCAGCGTACTGGGACTAGCGCCCCGCGGGGCCTACGAGCAGTACTTC
CDR3 protein: CSVLGLAPRGAYEQYF

V gene: TRBV11-2
D gene: -
J gene: TRBJ1-1
clone size: -
CDR3 DNA: TGTGCCAGCAGCTTAGATTTGGGGGGAGGAACTGAAGCTTTCTTT
CDR3 protein: CASSLDLGGGTEAFF

V gene: TRBV10-1
D gene: -
J gene: TRBJ2-7
clone size: -
CDR3 DNA: TGCGCCAGCAGTGACCTGGAGGGTGTTTACGAGCAGTACTTC
CDR3 protein: CASSDLEGVYEQYF

V gene: TRBV9
D gene: TRBD1
J gene: TRBJ1-4
clone size: -
CDR3 DNA: TGTGCCAGCAGCGCAGGGGGCGCGGAAAAACTGTTTTTT
CDR3 protein: CASSAGGAEKLFF

V gene: TRBV5-6
D gene: -
J gene: TRBJ1-1
clone size: -
CDR3 DNA: TGTGCCAGCAGCTTTGGAGGGATTCGGGACACTGAAGCTTTCTTT
CDR3 protein: CASSFGGIRDTEAFF

V gene: TRBV19
D gene: TRBD2
J gene: TRBJ2-7
clone size: -
CDR3 DNA: TGTGCCAGTAGTATAGGCGGGGGGGCCTACGAGCAGTACTTC
CDR3 protein: CASSIGGGAYEQYF

V gene: TRBV7-7
D gene: -
J gene: TRBJ2-3
clone size: -
CDR3 DNA: TGTGCCAGCAGCTTAGATGCAGGTAGCACAGATACGCAGTATTTT
CDR3 protein: CASSLDAGSTDTQYF

V gene: TRBV19
D gene: -
J gene: TRBJ1-6
clone size: -
CDR3 DNA: TGTGCCAGTAGTATGGAGGTGGGTTCACCCCTCCACTTT
CDR3 protein: CASSMEVGSPLHF

V gene: TRBV3-1/TRBV3-2
D gene: TRBD1
J gene: TRBJ1-2
clone size: many
CDR3 DNA: TGTGCCAGCAGCCAAGATACAGGGGGCGGCTACACCTTC
CDR3 protein: CASSQDTGGGYTF

V gene: TRBV3-1/TRBV3-2
D gene: -
J gene: TRBJ1-6
clone size: -
CDR3 DNA: TGTGCCAGCAGCCAAGAACTTGCGGGGGTGGTCTCCTATAATTCACCCCTCCACTTT
CDR3 protein: CASSQELAGVVSYNSPLHF

V gene: TRBV5-1
D gene: TRBD1
J gene: TRBJ1-4
clone size: -
CDR3 DNA: TGCGCCAGCAGCCTGGGACAGGGAGGTGAAAAACTGTTTTTT
CDR3 protein: CASSLGQGGEKLFF

V gene: TRBV6-5
D gene: TRBD1
J gene: TRBJ2-7
clone size: -
CDR3 DNA: TGTGCCACCCATAACGCAGGGGGTAACGAGCAGTACTTC
CDR3 protein: CATHNAGGNEQYF

V gene: TRBV7-3
D gene: TRBD2
J gene: TRBJ2-3
clone size: -
CDR3 DNA: TGTGCCAGCAGCTTTCTTTCTAAGCGACTAGCTAGAGATAGCACAGATACGCAGTATTTT
CDR3 protein: CASSFLSKRLARDSTDTQYF

V gene: TRBV12-5
D gene: TRBD1
J gene: TRBJ1-2
clone size: -
CDR3 DNA: TGTGCTAGTGGCCAGACAGGGGGCTACGGCTACACCTTC
CDR3 protein: CASGQTGGYGYTF

V gene: TRBV27
D gene: -
J gene: TRBJ2-7
clone size: few
CDR3 DNA: TGTGCCAGCAGTTCGACTAACTCCTACGAGCAGTACTTC
CDR3 protein: CASSSTNSYEQYF

V gene: TRBV5-4
D gene: -
J gene: TRBJ2-7
clone size: -
CDR3 DNA: TGTGCCAGCAGCTTGGACAACTCCCCAACAGCCTACGAGCAGTACTTC
CDR3 protein: CASSLDNSPTAYEQYF

V gene: TRBV6-1
D gene: -
J gene: TRBJ1-1
clone size: -
CDR3 DNA: TGTGCCAGCAGTGAAGCCCAGGATGAAGCTTTCTTT
CDR3 protein: CASSEAQDEAFF

V gene: TRBV7-9
D gene: -
J gene: TRBJ2-1
clone size: -
CDR3 DNA: TGTGCCAGCAGCTTAGCCCTCCCCCAGAAATTCTACAATGAGCAGTTCTTC
CDR3 protein: CASSLALPQKFYNEQFF

V gene: TRBV10-2
D gene: -
J gene: TRBJ2-1
clone size: -
CDR3 DNA: TGCGCCAGCAAGGAGGGAGCCTACAATGAGCAGTTCTTC
CDR3 protein: CASKEGAYNEQFF

V gene: TRBV5-4
D gene: TRBD1
J gene: TRBJ2-2
clone size: -
CDR3 DNA: TGTGCCAGCAGCGGTGACAGGGTCAGTGGGGAGCTGTTTTTT
CDR3 protein: CASSGDRVSGELFF

V gene: TRBV6-5
D gene: -
J gene: TRBJ1-2
clone size: once
CDR3 DNA: TGTGCCAGCAACCTAGACAGGCCCTTTAACTATGGCTACACCTTC
CDR3 protein: CASNLDRPFNYGYTF

V gene: TRBV5-8
D gene: -
J gene: TRBJ2-5
clone size: -
CDR3 DNA: TGTGCCAGCAGCTCCAGGTCCCGGAATCAGTACTTC
CDR3 protein: CASSSRSRNQYF

V gene: TRBV9
D gene: -
J gene: TRBJ2-3
clone size: -
CDR3 DNA: TGTGCCAGCAGCCCCCTCTCTGGCACAGATACGCAGTATTTT
CDR3 protein: CASSPLSGTDTQYF

V gene: TRBV5-1
D gene: -
J gene: TRBJ2-2
clone size: once
CDR3 DNA: TGCGCCAGCAGCTTGGGGCAGGGGAATACCGGGGAGCTGTTTTTT
CDR3 protein: CASSLGQGNTGELFF

V gene: TRBV11-1
D gene: TRBD1
J gene: TRBJ1-1
clone size: -
CDR3 DNA: TGTGCCAGCAGCTCCCAGGGGGTTGACACTGAAGCTTTCTTT
CDR3 protein: CASSSQGVDTEAFF

V gene: TRBV4-2
D gene: -
J gene: TRBJ2-5
clone size: -
CDR3 DNA: TGTGCCAGCAGCCAAGACCGGGGTGGGGAGACCCAGTACTTC
CDR3 protein: CASSQDRGGETQYF